This TCR beta chain was sequenced in a study of vaccination and CD4 T cells after COVID-19. The ends were cut back, 7 bases at V and 0 bases at J, with 10 bases in the middle. The CDR3 has 14 amino acids. Germline CDR1 is MDHEN and CDR2 is SYDVKM. Treatment of the sample: approximately 11-day PBMC culture with coronavirus spike peptide pools or control peptides (ViraFEST assay). PBMCs, plated at two million per well, were grown in the presence of 10 IU/ml IL-2 and roughly 9.5 ug/ml peptide pools. This clonotype was counted between two and nine times. The antigen remains undetermined. The Oncomine TCR Beta short-read assay sequenced DNA from cultured CD4+ T cells. One entry per CDR3 protein, called by TCRdb with MiXCR from the PCR reads. The repertoire holds around 15,000 distinct CDR3 sequences, with 60% to 70% as singletons.

The V gene is TRBV28, the J gene TRBJ1-5; no reliable D call. This TCR was recovered from a human donor who had recovered from COVID-19. Sequencing input: CD4+ T cells from blood, cultured in vitro. The CDR3 coding sequence is TGTGCCAGCATTAGGTCTAATAGCAATCAGCCCCAGCATTTT. This sequence encodes CASIRSNSNQPQHF.